The 3 T cell receptor beta chains in this list originate from one sample, sequenced in a study of CD8 T cells in ankylosing spondylitis. MiXCR was run by TCRdb on the 5' RACE reads, yielding one entry per CDR3 protein. The data show some 340,000 distinct CDR3 sequences, roughly 14% seen once. The sample taken for sequencing was blood, either unsorted or a sorted T cell fraction (not recorded which). The origin of the receptors is a male donor with ankylosing spondylitis or in good health (not recorded which).

This clonotype has only a few counts. V and J are TRBV6-5 and TRBJ1-2; possibly TRBD1 for D (5 bases). This CDR3 has 13 residues. V was shortened by 4 bases and J by 8 bases, with 14 bases between the two germline ends. Germline V gene sequence: CDR1 MNHEY, CDR2 SVGAGI. The DNA for the CDR3 is TGTGCCAGCAGTTCCTCGGACACTGGCGGCTACACCTTC. Its protein is CASSSSDTGGYTF.

This chain connects TRBV12-3 or TRBV12-4 to TRBJ2-4, with a tentative D call TRBD1 (6 bases). Between the trimmed V and J ends, which lost 5 bases and 7 bases, there was a span of 6 bases. The CDR3 runs to 11 residues. CDR3 in DNA: TGTGCCAGCAGTAGGGGGAACATTCAGTACTTC. It is translated as CASSRGNIQYF.

The sample holds many counts of this clonotype. The chain recombines TRBV5-1 with TRBJ2-1; the match to TRBD2 covers 8 bases. V gave up 4 bases and J gave up 1 base; unmatched junction bases: 4. CDR1 SGHRS and CDR2 YFSETQ come from the germline V gene. The CDR3 spans 15 residues. The CDR3 loop reads CASSTGGGSYNEQFF. DNA of the CDR3: TGCGCCAGCAGCACGGGAGGGGGGTCCTACAATGAGCAGTTCTTC.